These 32 T cell receptor beta chains came from one sample sequenced in a study of T-cell reconstitution after alpha-beta-depleted transplantation in children. For TCRbeta, the library was prepared with unique molecular identifiers. TCRdb re-derived calls from the PCR reads in MiXCR, one entry per CDR3 protein. The table shows roughly 200,000 distinct CDR3 sequences, with around 9.5% occurring only once. The material sequenced was PBMCs from the stem cell graft donor, taken from the stem cell graft. The origin of the receptors is a human donor who donated a stem cell graft to a child with acute lymphoblastic leukemia.

This clonotype was recorded a few times. Written as DNA, the CDR3 is TGTGCCAGCATGTGGAGAATCCCAAGCTCCTACAATGAGCAGTTCTTC. It translates to CASMWRIPSSYNEQFF. V gene TRBV12-3 or TRBV12-4 combines with J gene TRBJ2-1, with D unresolved. This CDR3 comprises 16 residues. V shed 7 bases and J shed 0 bases, with 16 bases lying between them.

The chain carries TRBV15 and TRBJ2-6, with 9 positions matching TRBD2. Per germline, CDR1 LNHNV and CDR2 YYDKDF (reference sequence). With V trimmed by 9 bases and J by 0 bases, 6 bases remained unmatched. The CDR3 totals 16 residues. CDR3 sequence reads: CATLAGVNSGANVLTF. In DNA form, the CDR3 reads TGTGCCACTTTAGCGGGGGTAAACTCTGGGGCCAACGTCCTGACTTTC.

In this sample, this clonotype turned up a few times. The chain carries TRBV5-1 and TRBJ1-4, with D perhaps TRBD1 (5 bases). Trimming removed 5 bases at V and 4 bases at J, with 12 bases between. The length of the CDR3 is 14 residues. Per germline, CDR1 SGHRS and CDR2 YFSETQ. This CDR3 reads CASRGDSVNEKLFF. The CDR3 DNA reads TGCGCCAGCAGAGGTGACAGCGTTAATGAAAAACTGTTTTTT.

This rearrangement joins TRBV5-6 to TRBJ2-7; D possibly corresponds to TRBD1 (5 bases). CDR3 length: 15 amino acids. The ends were cut back, 3 bases at V and 5 bases at J, with 18 bases in the middle. Germline assignment: CDR1 SGHDT and CDR2 YYEEEE. The CDR3 nucleotides are TGTGCCAGCAGCTCAACAGGTCGCTCGCTCGACGAGCAGTACTTC. Amino acids: CASSSTGRSLDEQYF.

A few counts support this clonotype. The rearrangement links TRBV6-1 to TRBJ2-3, with a weak D call TRBD1 (6 bases). The CDR3 has 15 residues. V lost 6 bases, J lost 1 base, and 14 bases lay in between. In germline, CDR1 is MNHNS, CDR2 SASEGT. This CDR3 is CASSLGQTGTDTQYF. The CDR3 DNA reads TGTGCCAGCAGCCTCGGACAGACCGGCACAGATACGCAGTATTTT.

This clonotype appeared many times. The chain joins TRBV3-1 to TRBJ2-1; D not resolved. CDR1 LGHDT and CDR2 YNNKEL come from the germline V gene (reference sequence). V was cut by 3 bases and J by 3 bases, with 9 bases left in between. The CDR3 contains 14 residues. The CDR3 sequence is CASSQAGYYNEQFF. Written as DNA, the CDR3 is TGTGCCAGCAGCCAGGCAGGATACTACAATGAGCAGTTCTTC.

This clonotype was observed many times. The rearrangement joins TRBV7-8 to TRBJ2-7; D tentatively reads TRBD1 or TRBD2 (5 bases each). The CDR3 spans 15 residues. Germline assignment: CDR1 SGHVS and CDR2 FQNEAQ. V lost 5 bases to trimming and J lost 0 bases, with 14 bases between them. CDR3 sequence (DNA): TGTGCCAGCAGCACCTATCGGGACCCCTCCTACGAGCAGTACTTC. Its protein product is CASSTYRDPSYEQYF.

The rearrangement links TRBV25-1 to TRBJ1-2; D gene uncertain. Germline V gene lookup returns CDR1 MGHDK and CDR2 SYGVNS. V lost 6 bases, J lost 6 bases, and 2 bases lay in between. The CDR3 has 9 amino acids. CDR3: CASRDGYTF. The CDR3 DNA reads as TGTGCCAGCAGGGATGGCTACACCTTC.

This clonotype was seen many times. The V and J genes are TRBV5-5 and TRBJ2-1, with 9 bases fitting TRBD2. This CDR3 is 16 amino acids long. Germline V gives CDR1 SGHKS, CDR2 YYEKEE (reference sequence). Unmatched junction bases numbered 6, after V lost 0 bases and J lost 5 bases. In DNA, the CDR3 is TGTGCCAGCAGCTTGGTGGCTAGCGGGGATGACAATGAGCAGTTCTTC. As protein: CASSLVASGDDNEQFF.

This clonotype has more than one count but fewer than ten. The chain joins TRBV5-5 to TRBJ1-1; D call uncertain. V was trimmed by 2 bases and J by 3 bases, leaving 8 bases between them. The CDR3 consists of 13 residues. Germline loops: CDR1 SGHKS, CDR2 YYEKEE (reference sequence). The CDR3 nucleotides are TGTGCCAGCAGCTTTTCATTGGACACTGAAGCTTTCTTT. Its translation is CASSFSLDTEAFF.

This clonotype has at least ten counts. The chain recombines TRBV10-3 with TRBJ2-2, with 10 bases that match TRBD1. Per germline, CDR1 ENHRY and CDR2 SYGVKD. CDR3 length: 13 amino acids. The V gene end was trimmed by 8 bases and the J gene end by 3 bases; junction bases not matched to a gene: 0. CDR3 nucleotides: TGTGCCATCGGGACAGGGGACACCGGGGAGCTGTTTTTT. This translates into CAIGTGDTGELFF.

This clonotype showed up many times. CDR3 loop: CASSQEGGNTIYF. CDR3 coding DNA: TGCGCCAGCAGCCAAGAGGGGGGAAACACCATATATTTT. The chain recombines TRBV4-1 with TRBJ1-3, with D uncertain. With 0 bases removed from V and 4 bases from J, the gap between germline ends came to 4 bases. The CDR3 sequence is 13 residues long. Germline V gives CDR1 MGHRA, CDR2 YSYEKL.

The sample holds many counts of this clonotype. The chain combines TRBV14 with TRBJ2-4; D uncertain. Trimming removed 5 bases from V and 2 bases from J, with 10 bases in between. Germline V gene lookup returns CDR1 SGHDN and CDR2 FVKESK. The CDR3 consists of 14 residues. The CDR3 region has the DNA TGTGCCAGCAGCGAAATATTTACCAAAAACATTCAGTACTTC. Encoded protein: CASSEIFTKNIQYF.

This clonotype was observed a handful of times. The chain uses TRBV4-3 and TRBJ2-2; TRBD1 might be the D (6 bases). The CDR3 has 16 residues. The germline gives CDR1 LGHNA, CDR2 YSLEER. V lost 0 bases to trimming and J lost 10 bases, with 18 bases between them. In DNA form, the CDR3 reads TGCGCCAGCAGCCAAGATTTGACGGCAGGGGCTGTGGAGCTGTTTTTT. This translates into CASSQDLTAGAVELFF.

The gene calls are TRBV7-9 and TRBJ2-2; a possible D gene is TRBD1 (5 bases). Per the germline V gene, CDR1 is SEHNR and CDR2 is FQNEAQ (reference sequence). The CDR3 totals 14 residues. V was pared by 6 bases and J by 3 bases, with 11 bases between. The CDR3 DNA follows: TGTGCCAGCAGACGACAGACCGACACCGGGGAGCTGTTTTTT. The encoded protein is CASRRQTDTGELFF.

This clonotype was counted between two and nine times. This sequence joins TRBV20-1 and TRBJ2-7; 9 bases fit TRBD1. Germline values: CDR1 DFQATT, CDR2 SNEGSKA (reference sequence). There are 12 residues in the CDR3. V was pared by 6 bases and J by 8 bases, with 8 bases of the junction left unmatched. The DNA of the CDR3 is TGCAGTGCGGCGGGGACAGGGAGAAAGCAGTACTTC. Translating it yields CSAAGTGRKQYF.

The CDR3 protein is CASSSPQWEKGEKLFF. The CDR3 coding sequence is TGTGCCAGCAGTTCACCACAATGGGAGAAAGGTGAAAAACTGTTTTTT. The J gene is TRBJ1-4, the V gene TRBV12-3 or TRBV12-4, with D unresolved. Deletions cut 4 bases from V and 7 bases from J, with 19 bases between. The CDR3 runs 16 residues.

This clonotype has just a few counts. The chain carries TRBV30 and TRBJ2-2; the D is unclear. V was pared by 5 bases and J by 6 bases, with 10 bases between. Germline loops: CDR1 GTSNPN, CDR2 SVGIG (reference sequence). The CDR3 consists of 12 residues. The CDR3 sequence is CAWSSSSGELFF. In DNA form, the CDR3 reads TGTGCCTGGTCTAGTTCATCCGGGGAGCTGTTTTTT.

This clonotype has a count of ten or more. V is TRBV2 and J is TRBJ2-1; D uncertain. The CDR3 totals 13 residues. Trimming stripped 2 bases from V and 9 bases from J, with 11 bases between. Germline V gene data show CDR1 as SNHLY and CDR2 as FYNNEI. The CDR3 region is CASSENQDVEQFF. The DNA for the CDR3 is TGTGCCAGCAGTGAAAACCAGGACGTTGAGCAGTTCTTC.

This clonotype was observed at least ten times. The chain joins TRBV27 to TRBJ2-5; D is unclear. The germline CDR1 and CDR2 sequences are MNHEY and SMNVEV (reference sequence). The V end was cut by 5 bases, the J end by 1 base, with 8 bases between. CDR3 length: 13 amino acids. The CDR3 nucleotides are TGTGCCAGCAGTCAAAGAATCCAAGAGACCCAGTACTTC. It encodes CASSQRIQETQYF.

This clonotype appeared many times. V and J are TRBV29-1 and TRBJ1-1; D is perhaps TRBD1 (6 bases). Germline loops: CDR1 SQVTM, CDR2 ANQGSEA. The CDR3 extends over 13 amino acids. This CDR3 reads CRARGGGASEAFF. The CDR3, as DNA: TGCAGAGCCCGCGGGGGGGGCGCCTCTGAAGCTTTCTTT. Supplemented by reference TRBV29-1 and TRBJ1-1, the full variable domain reads SAVISQKPSRDICQRGTSLTIQCQVDSQVTMMFWYRQQPGQSLTLIATANQGSEATYESGFVIDKFPISRPNLTFSTLTVSNMSPEDSSIYLCRARGGGASEAFFGQGTRLTVV.

The chain uses TRBV18 and TRBJ1-5; 7 bases line up with TRBD1. Losses at the gene ends were 0 bases for V and 8 bases for J; bases not matched to a gene: 4. Germline loops: CDR1 KGHSH, CDR2 LQKENI. The CDR3 covers 14 residues. The DNA for the CDR3 is TGTGCCAGCTCACCACCTGGGACAGCGGAGCCCCAGCATTTT. It encodes CASSPPGTAEPQHF. Variable domain in full (rest from reference TRBV18 and TRBJ1-5): NAGVMQNPRHLVRRRGQEARLRCSPMKGHSHVYWYRQLPEEGLKFMVYLQKENIIDESGMPKERFSAEFPKEGPSILRIQQVVRGDSAAYFCASSPPGTAEPQHFGDGTRLSIL.

A few counts support this clonotype. The rearrangement uses TRBV29-1 and TRBJ1-1; 9 nucleotides agree with TRBD1. Trimming took 5 bases from V and 4 from J; bases not matched to a gene: 8. The germline V gene has CDR1 SQVTM and CDR2 ANQGSEA. This CDR3 is built from 14 residues. CDR3 in amino acids: CSVLQGAGGTEAFF. For the CDR3, the DNA is TGCAGCGTTCTACAGGGGGCGGGGGGCACTGAAGCTTTCTTT.

This clonotype was seen a handful of times. The chain recombines TRBV7-2 with TRBJ2-7, with 12 positions matching TRBD1. Germline-derived CDR1 and CDR2 are SGHTA and FQGNSA. Trimming took 5 bases from V and 5 from J; bases not matched to a gene: 7. The CDR3 totals 15 residues. The CDR3: CASSEGTGGFHEQYF. CDR3 DNA sequence: TGTGCCAGCAGCGAAGGGACAGGGGGCTTCCACGAGCAGTACTTC.

Ten or more counts support this clonotype. The V and J genes are TRBV5-6 and TRBJ1-4; possibly TRBD1 for D (6 bases). CDR3 size: 13 residues. V was pared by 4 bases and J by 7 bases, with 11 bases between. CDR1 is SGHDT and CDR2 is YYEEEE in the germline V gene. CDR3 residues: CASSPRGGEKLFF. The CDR3 coding sequence is TGTGCCAGCAGCCCGAGGGGGGGTGAAAAACTGTTTTTT.

This clonotype was seen a handful of times. The chain links TRBV6-5 to TRBJ2-7, with D maybe TRBD1 (6 bases). This CDR3 spans 15 amino acids. V lost 4 bases, J lost 2 bases, and 15 bases lay in between. Germline values: CDR1 MNHEY, CDR2 SVGAGI. CDR3 nucleotide sequence: TGTGCCAGCAGTTCAACCCGGGCAGGGGCCTACGAGCAGTACTTC. Its protein product is CASSSTRAGAYEQYF.

This chain links TRBV10-2 with TRBJ2-3; D gene ambiguous. From germline, CDR1 is WSHSY and CDR2 SAAADI. The V end was cut by 6 bases, the J end by 4 bases, with 11 bases between. This CDR3 spans 13 amino acids. The CDR3 DNA reads TGCGCCAGCAGCCAAGGCAGCGCAGATACGCAGTATTTT. This codes for CASSQGSADTQYF.

In its sample, this clonotype was seen many times. The chain has TRBV20-1 and TRBJ2-3; TRBD2 aligns across 13 bases. Germline CDR1 reads DFQATT; CDR2 reads SNEGSKA (reference sequence). The trim removed 4 bases at V and 0 bases at J, leaving 4 bases unmatched. This CDR3 spans 16 amino acids. This chain's CDR3 is CSATGTSGASTDTQYF. The DNA of the CDR3 is TGCAGTGCTACCGGGACTAGCGGGGCTAGCACAGATACGCAGTATTTT.

The V call is TRBV21-1, the J call TRBJ2-1; TRBD2 is taken as the D call from the table, unchecked against the DNA. TRBV21-1 is reported as a pseudogene. This CDR3 is built from 16 residues. The CDR3 nucleotides read TGTGCCAGCAGCAATGCTAAGGATCTAGGGGACAATGAGCAGTTCTTC. It specifies CASSNAKDLGDNEQFF.

The CDR3 region has the DNA TGCAGTGCTAACAGGGGGAAATACAATGAGCAGTTCTTC. Translation: CSANRGKYNEQFF. The rearrangement uses TRBV20-1 and TRBJ2-1, with TRBD1 matching over 8 bases. The CDR3 totals 13 residues. Unmatched junction bases numbered 3, after V lost 4 bases and J lost 4 bases. CDR1 DFQATT and CDR2 SNEGSKA come from the germline V gene (reference sequence).

There are a few counts of this clonotype. The genes are TRBV7-9 and TRBJ2-4, with TRBD2 matching over 10 bases. CDR1 SEHNR and CDR2 FQNEAQ come from the germline V gene (reference sequence). With V trimmed by 5 bases and J by 0 bases, 7 bases remained unmatched. The CDR3 spans 17 residues. Written as DNA, the CDR3 is TGTGCCAGCAGCCCCGGACTAGCGGCACTAGCCAAAAACATTCAGTACTTC. Its protein product is CASSPGLAALAKNIQYF.

This clonotype was seen many times. The gene calls are TRBV12-3 or TRBV12-4 and TRBJ2-7; D is unclear. V shed 5 bases and J shed 3 bases, with 20 bases lying between them. The CDR3 extends over 16 amino acids. The CDR3 loop is CASSPRPGSIGYEQYF. The CDR3 DNA sequence: TGTGCCAGCAGTCCCCGTCCCGGGTCTATTGGCTACGAGCAGTACTTC.